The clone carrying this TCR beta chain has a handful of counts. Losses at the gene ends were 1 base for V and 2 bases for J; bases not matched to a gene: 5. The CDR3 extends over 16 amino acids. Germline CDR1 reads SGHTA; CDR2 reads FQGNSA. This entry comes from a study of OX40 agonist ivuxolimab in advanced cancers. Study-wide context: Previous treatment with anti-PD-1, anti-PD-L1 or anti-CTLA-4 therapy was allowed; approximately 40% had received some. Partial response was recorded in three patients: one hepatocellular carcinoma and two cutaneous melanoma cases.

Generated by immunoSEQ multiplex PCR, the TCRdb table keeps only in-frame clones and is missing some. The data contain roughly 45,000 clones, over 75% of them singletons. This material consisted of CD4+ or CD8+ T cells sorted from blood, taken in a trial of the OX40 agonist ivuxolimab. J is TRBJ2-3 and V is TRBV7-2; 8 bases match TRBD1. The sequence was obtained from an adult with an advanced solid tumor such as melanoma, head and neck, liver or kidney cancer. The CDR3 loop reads CASSLGQGTNTDTQYF. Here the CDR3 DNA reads TGTGCCAGCAGCTTAGGACAGGGGACCAACACAGATACGCAGTATTTT.